Following are 5 T cell receptor beta chains from one sample sequenced in a study of blood T cell repertoires in COVID-19. Repertoires were generated with immunoSEQ multiplex PCR, while TCRdb's copy carries only in-frame clones and drops some. The top ten clones hold roughly 2% of a sample with tens of thousands of clones, more than 80% of them seen once. The sample comprised peripheral blood. Every receptor here comes from a man aged 30-40 years with acute or convalescent COVID-19.

The chain combines TRBV28 with TRBJ1-6, with a tentative D call TRBD1 (6 bases). Trimming left V 4 bases short and J 7 bases short, with 14 bases between. This CDR3 has 15 residues. Germline V lookup: CDR1 MDHEN, CDR2 SYDVKM. CDR3 sequence (DNA): TGTGCCAGCAGTTCCCTGGGGGGGGCGAATTCACCCCTCCACTTT. Translated, it gives CASSSLGGANSPLHF.

The chain combines TRBV29-1 with TRBJ1-4, with 7 positions matching TRBD1. The V gene's germline CDR1 is SQVTM and CDR2 ANQGSEA. Trimming took 6 bases from V and 8 from J; bases not matched to a gene: 9. The CDR3 is made up of 13 amino acids. DNA for the CDR3: TGCAGCGTATCGGCAGGGGGAAGGGAAAAACTGTTTTTT. Encoded protein: CSVSAGGREKLFF.

V gene TRBV6-5 combines with J gene TRBJ1-2, with 9 bases matching TRBD1. V shed 6 bases, J shed 4 bases, and the junction held 9 bases outside the gene matches. Germline V gives CDR1 MNHEY, CDR2 SVGAGI. This CDR3 spans 15 amino acids. The CDR3 DNA reads TGTGCCAGCAGCCCAAATACAGGGGGCGGCTATGGCTACACCTTC. Translating it yields CASSPNTGGGYGYTF.

The chain has TRBV27 and TRBJ2-1; possible D gene TRBD1, 5 bases. The CDR3 totals 15 residues. Trimming cost V 5 bases and J 1 base, with 12 bases left between them. The germline V gene encodes CDR1 MNHEY and CDR2 SMNVEV (reference sequence). The CDR3 sequence: CASSPRQSSYNEQFF. The CDR3, as DNA: TGTGCCAGCAGTCCTCGACAGTCTTCCTACAATGAGCAGTTCTTC.

This rearrangement joins TRBV5-4 to TRBJ2-5, with D maybe TRBD2 (5 bases). The V end was cut by 2 bases, the J end by 1 base, with 9 bases between. The germline V gene has CDR1 SGHNT and CDR2 YYREEE (reference sequence). This CDR3 comprises 14 residues. The CDR3 nucleotides are TGTGCCAGCAGCTTACCCGGGGTCCAAGAGACCCAGTACTTC. Translation: CASSLPGVQETQYF.